Below, 13 T cell receptor beta chains from the same sample are listed, as sequenced in a study of blood T cell repertoires in COVID-19. Sequencing was performed with immunoSEQ multiplex PCR; in TCRdb, only in-frame clones are kept and a portion is missing. The repertoire has 160,000 or so clones, 90% of them found once; the top ten carry 15% to 20%. Sequenced sample: peripheral blood. These receptors all come from a man aged 55-75 years with active or convalescent COVID-19.

In this sample, this clone turned up a few times. The chain has TRBV4-2 and TRBJ1-5; 7 bases align to TRBD1. Germline CDR1 and CDR2: LGHNA and YNFKEQ. Germline trimming cut 4 bases from V and 2 bases from J; bases unmatched to any gene: 8. There are 16 residues in the CDR3. CDR3 protein: CASSLQTQGGNQPQHF. As DNA, the CDR3 is TGTGCCAGCAGCCTTCAGACGCAGGGGGGCAATCAGCCCCAGCATTTT.

The rearrangement uses TRBV18 and TRBJ2-7; TRBD2 aligns across 8 bases. Germline CDR1 and CDR2: KGHSH and LQKENI. Losses at the gene ends were 0 bases for V and 1 base for J; bases not matched to a gene: 5. The CDR3 has 16 amino acids. This CDR3 reads CASSPPGGGISYEQYF. The CDR3 DNA is TGTGCCAGCTCACCACCAGGCGGGGGGATTTCCTACGAGCAGTACTTC.

CDR3 residues: CASIEVVRNTIYF. In DNA, the CDR3 is TGTGCCAGTATCGAGGTCGTTAGGAACACCATATATTTT. The V call is TRBV19, the J call TRBJ1-3, with D uncertain. The V and J ends lost 7 bases and 7 bases respectively, with 14 bases between them. Looked up from germline, CDR1 is LNHDA and CDR2 is SQIVND (reference sequence). This CDR3 contains 13 residues.

This chain joins TRBV5-1 and TRBJ1-1; TRBD1 matches 7 bases. V was pared by 3 bases and J by 0 bases, with 11 bases of the junction left unmatched. The CDR3 has 17 amino acids. Germline V CDR1 and CDR2: SGHRS, YFSETQ. This CDR3 reads CASSSGRYRGMNTEAFF. The CDR3 region has the DNA TGCGCCAGCAGCTCGGGGAGATACAGGGGTATGAACACTGAAGCTTTCTTT.

In this sample, this clone turned up a few times. The V call is TRBV7-9, the J call TRBJ1-6, with 9 nucleotides matching TRBD1. Germline V CDR1 and CDR2: SEHNR, FQNEAQ (reference sequence). The CDR3 has 15 amino acids. V was clipped by 5 bases and J by 7 bases; unmatched bases: 6. CDR3 nucleotides: TGTGCCAGCAGCCGAGGGACAGGGATCAATTCACCCCTCCACTTT. Encoded protein: CASSRGTGINSPLHF.

CDR3 loop: CASSNQQGSGNTIYF. The CDR3 DNA reads as TGTGCCAGTAGTAACCAACAGGGCTCTGGAAACACCATATATTTT. V usage is TRBV19 and J usage is TRBJ1-3; perhaps TRBD1 as D (6 bases). The CDR3 extends over 15 amino acids. CDR1 and CDR2 (germline): LNHDA, SQIVND (reference sequence). V dropped 4 bases and J dropped 0 bases, with 10 bases sitting between them.

The chain is built from TRBV6-5 and TRBJ1-2; 7 bases are a match to TRBD1. V shed 7 bases and J 3 bases; nucleotides not matched to a gene: 5. Germline CDR1 reads MNHEY; CDR2 reads SVGAGI. The CDR3 loop spans 13 amino acids. The CDR3 DNA sequence: TGTGCCAGCATTGGGACAGCTGACTATGGCTACACCTTC. It yields the protein CASIGTADYGYTF.

This sequence joins TRBV29-1 and TRBJ2-1, with 10 bases identical to TRBD2. V lost 4 bases and J lost 6; bases outside the gene matches: 6. Germline CDR1 and CDR2: SQVTM and ANQGSEA. This CDR3 has 14 residues. Written as DNA, the CDR3 is TGCAGCGTTGGTTGGACTAGCGGTCTCAATGAGCAGTTCTTC. Translation: CSVGWTSGLNEQFF.

This chain links TRBV5-1 with TRBJ1-1; D perhaps matches TRBD1 (6 bases). Trimming cost V 2 bases and J 6 bases, with 14 bases left between them. The CDR3 is 14 residues long. Per the germline V gene, CDR1 is SGHRS and CDR2 is YFSETQ. CDR3 protein: CASSFGQFSAEAFF. CDR3 DNA: TGCGCCAGCAGCTTCGGACAGTTCTCCGCTGAAGCTTTCTTT.

The chain employs TRBV29-1 and TRBJ2-5; 14 bases line up with TRBD2. Germline assignment: CDR1 SQVTM and CDR2 ANQGSEA. V was clipped by 4 bases and J by 4 bases; unmatched bases: 2. This CDR3 spans 14 amino acids. Written as DNA, the CDR3 is TGCAGCGTTGGGGGACTAGCGGGGGTAGAGACCCAGTACTTC. It specifies CSVGGLAGVETQYF.

This rearrangement joins TRBV15 to TRBJ2-5; TRBD1 aligns across 9 bases. Trimming removed 1 base from V and 5 bases from J; junction bases left unmatched: 5. CDR1 is LNHNV, CDR2 YYDKDF, per germline (reference sequence). This CDR3 contains 15 residues. DNA for the CDR3: TGTGCCACCAGCAGAGTAACAGGGGGCCGGGAGACCCAGTACTTC. Translation gives CATSRVTGGRETQYF. Combining the CDR3 with reference TRBV15 and TRBJ2-5 gives the whole variable domain DAMVIQNPRYQVTQFGKPVTLSCSQTLNHNVMYWYQQKSSQAPKLLFHYYDKDFNNEADTPDNFQSRRPNTSFCFLDIRSPGLGDTAMYLCATSRVTGGRETQYFGPGTRLLVL.

This chain joins TRBV5-1 and TRBJ1-2, with TRBD1 matching over 10 bases. There are 15 residues in the CDR3. V dropped 0 bases and J dropped 8; count of bases not matched to a gene: 7. Per germline, CDR1 SGHRS and CDR2 YFSETQ. CDR3 coding DNA: TGCGCCAGCAGCTTGGGGGACAGGGGTGGCGAGGGCTACACCTTC. Residues: CASSLGDRGGEGYTF.

The chain is built from TRBV4-1 and TRBJ2-3; 7 bases match TRBD2. V was pared by 0 bases and J by 5 bases, with 5 bases of the junction left unmatched. There are 15 residues in the CDR3. Germline values: CDR1 MGHRA, CDR2 YSYEKL. The CDR3 region is CASSQDPTSEDTQYF. The CDR3 bases are TGCGCCAGCAGCCAAGATCCCACTAGCGAAGATACGCAGTATTTT.